This TCR beta chain was retrieved from a study of T cell responses to AZD1222 COVID-19 vaccine. Overall study: Second doses that came at about 4 or about 12 weeks were put together.

The ends lost 4 bases at V and 9 bases at J; junction bases unmatched: 12. Per germline, CDR1 SGHRS and CDR2 YFSETQ. The CDR3 loop spans 16 amino acids. Some clones are missing from TCRdb's copy, which holds only in-frame ones; the method was immunoSEQ multiplex PCR. The profile shows about 170,000 clones, roughly 90% of them singletons. V is TRBV5-1 and J is TRBJ2-2; TRBD2 matches at 10 bases. The receptor was isolated from an adult in good health. The input for sequencing was peripheral blood, taken on day 0 of AZD1222 vaccination. The CDR3 DNA reads as TGCGCCAGCAGCCCCACGGGCAGCGGGGGGGTCCGGGAGCTGTTTTTT. Translated: CASSPTGSGGVRELFF.